The following is a TCR beta chain sequence with its context. Its antigen remains unknown. Here immunoSEQ multiplex PCR was the method, and the copy in TCRdb shows in-frame clones only, minus some. Of 100,000 to 150,000 clones listed, more than 85% are singletons. The sample belongs to a study of T cell responses to AZD1222 COVID-19 vaccine. V lost 6 bases to trimming and J lost 14 bases, with 22 bases between them. CDR3 length: 13 amino acids. Germline values: CDR1 SGHVS, CDR2 FQNEAQ. Study-level results: Just 5 to 7 AZD1222 recipients were seropositive at baseline. Clonal diversity may have been underestimated in mostly white British donors. Scientists sampled the repertoires only once the peak T cell response had passed.

The specimen was peripheral blood, collected on day 0 of MenACWY control vaccination. The chain recombines TRBV7-8 with TRBJ1-1; D remains ambiguous. The TCR sequence derives from an adult in good health. CDR3 nucleotide sequence: TGTGCCAGCAGTCTAACCCGAGGGCCCCCGGAGTTCTTT. This gives the protein CASSLTRGPPEFF.